The rows below give T cell receptor beta chains drawn from one sample of a study of CD8+ T cells in alopecia areata. Produced via immunoSEQ multiplex PCR; TCRdb's table is partial and in-frame only. The table lists more than 95,000 clones, approximately 57% of them singletons. Sequences were derived from CD4+ T cells sorted from blood, sampled at week 4, from a patient treated with tofacitinib. The receptors stem from a human donor with alopecia areata. The CDR3 runs from the conserved cysteine through the conserved F or W. D genes are given only for firm matches. The size entry is marked missing in some rows and otherwise reads once, few, many or a size class.

j_call,clone_size,v_call,d_call,cdr3_aa,cdr3_nt
TRBJ1-6,few,TRBV27,.,CASSSDSLNSPLHF,TGTGCCAGCAGTTCGGACAGCCTTAATTCACCCCTCCACTTT
TRBJ2-4,few,TRBV28,.,CAIDGGKGAKNIQYF,TGTGCCATCGATGGCGGGAAGGGAGCCAAAAACATTCAGTACTTC
TRBJ1-1,.,TRBV23-1,.,CASSHSNRVSVGGLTEAFF,TGCGCCAGCAGTCACTCCAATCGGGTTTCTGTAGGGGGGCTCACTGAAGCTTTCTTT
TRBJ1-3,few,TRBV7-9,.,CASSLDQAGNTIYF,TGTGCCAGCAGCTTAGACCAGGCTGGAAACACCATATATTTT
TRBJ2-5,.,TRBV29-1,TRBD2,CSVVVTSGGDTYF,TGCAGCGTTGTGGTAACTAGCGGGGGCGATACGTACTTC
TRBJ1-2,.,TRBV6-6,.,CASSLQFGRTNYGYTF,TGTGCCAGCAGTCTGCAGTTCGGGAGGACAAACTATGGCTACACCTTC
TRBJ1-2,few,TRBV6-5,.,CASRTVTGDYGYTF,TGTGCCAGCAGGACAGTGACCGGGGACTATGGCTACACCTTC
TRBJ1-2,few,TRBV10-3,.,CAINGGGHGYTF,TGTGCCATCAATGGTGGAGGGCACGGCTACACCTTC
TRBJ2-1,.,TRBV28,.,CASSLSVLVENEQFF,TGTGCCAGCAGTTTATCGGTCCTAGTCGAGAATGAGCAGTTCTTC
TRBJ2-3,.,TRBV29-1,.,CSVDYRAHTDTQYF,TGCAGCGTAGACTACAGGGCGCACACAGATACGCAGTATTTT
TRBJ1-3,.,TRBV25-1,.,CASSDAVGDHSGNTIYF,TGTGCCAGCAGTGACGCGGTAGGGGATCACTCTGGAAACACCATATATTTT
TRBJ1-1,.,TRBV2,.,CASSDLGNTEAFF,TGTGCCAGCAGTGATTTAGGGAACACTGAAGCTTTCTTT
TRBJ2-3,.,TRBV29-1,TRBD1,CSVTLGTGGNTDTQYF,TGCAGCGTCACCCTCGGGACAGGGGGCAACACAGATACGCAGTATTTT
TRBJ2-6,.,TRBV7-6,.,CASSLSSGANVLTF,TGTGCCAGCAGCTTATCTTCTGGGGCCAACGTCCTGACTTTC
TRBJ2-1,.,TRBV30,TRBD2,CAWSVLAGVGEQFF,TGTGCCTGGAGTGTACTAGCGGGAGTAGGCGAGCAGTTCTTC
TRBJ2-5,few,TRBV29-1,TRBD1,CSVESGRGETQYF,TGCAGCGTTGAATCCGGCAGGGGGGAGACCCAGTACTTC
TRBJ2-7,.,TRBV29-1,.,CSVAQGDEQYF,TGCAGCGTTGCACAGGGTGACGAGCAGTACTTC
TRBJ1-5,.,TRBV30,TRBD1,CAWTEGQVVNQPQHF,TGTGCCTGGACGGAGGGACAGGTAGTGAATCAGCCCCAGCATTTT
TRBJ2-5,.,TRBV7-2,.,CASSLGSSVAETQYF,TGTGCCAGCAGCTTAGGATCTAGCGTGGCAGAGACCCAGTACTTC
TRBJ1-6,few,TRBV5-1,TRBD1,CASSLRDRGSPLHF,TGCGCCAGCAGCTTGCGGGACAGGGGGTCACCCCTCCACTTT
TRBJ1-2,.,TRBV29-1,.,CSVREGNGYTF,TGCAGCGTTCGGGAGGGGAATGGCTACACCTTC
TRBJ1-2,few,TRBV29-1,TRBD1,CSVEATGGNYGYTF,TGCAGCGTGGAGGCGACAGGGGGCAACTATGGCTACACCTTC
TRBJ1-1,.,TRBV10-3,.,CAISGTTGTEAFF,TGTGCCATCAGTGGCACGACAGGTACTGAAGCTTTCTTT
TRBJ1-1,.,TRBV6-5,.,CASGGRNTEAFF,TGTGCCAGCGGTGGTCGGAACACTGAAGCTTTCTTT
TRBJ1-6,once,TRBV4-1,.,CASSQGHNSPLHF,TGCGCCAGCAGCCAAGGCCATAATTCACCCCTCCACTTT
TRBJ2-5,few,TRBV5-1,.,CASSFGGARETQYF,TGCGCCAGCAGCTTCGGAGGGGCTCGGGAGACCCAGTACTTC
TRBJ2-7,.,TRBV4-2,.,CASSQGYLGTREQYF,TGTGCCAGCAGCCAAGGTTATCTAGGGACGCGCGAGCAGTACTTC
TRBJ2-5,.,TRBV1,.,CTSSLKAGVEETQYF,TGCACCAGCAGCCTAAAAGCGGGGGTTGAAGAGACCCAGTACTTC
TRBJ1-2,few,TRBV5-1,.,CASSLGQAIGYTF,TGCGCCAGCAGCTTGGGACAGGCAATTGGCTACACCTTC
TRBJ1-4,.,TRBV4-3,.,CASSQFGTGTNEKLFF,TGCGCCAGCAGCCAATTTGGGACGGGAACTAATGAAAAACTGTTTTTT
TRBJ2-5,.,TRBV10-3,.,CAISENQGSETQYF,TGTGCCATCAGTGAAAATCAGGGGTCAGAGACCCAGTACTTC
TRBJ2-1,.,TRBV7-3,TRBD2,CASSPGAGTSGHNEQFF,TGTGCCAGCAGCCCGGGAGCCGGGACTAGCGGTCACAATGAGCAGTTCTTC
TRBJ1-2,few,TRBV7-3,.,CASSPGGMDYGYTF,TGTGCCAGCAGTCCGGGGGGCATGGACTATGGCTACACCTTC
TRBJ1-3,few,TRBV6-5,.,CASSYRTPPEDTIYF,TGTGCCAGCAGTTACCGGACACCTCCAGAGGACACCATATATTTT
TRBJ1-6,.,TRBV7-9,.,CASSISTGFSPLHF,TGTGCCAGCAGCATTAGTACAGGGTTTTCACCCCTCCACTTT
TRBJ1-1,.,TRBV29-1,.,CSVLSRDTEAFF,TGCAGCGTTCTGTCCAGGGACACTGAAGCTTTCTTT
TRBJ2-3,.,TRBV30,TRBD2,CAWRETSGSKYF,TGTGCCTGGAGGGAAACTAGCGGAAGCAAGTATTTT
TRBJ1-2,.,TRBV6-5,.,CASRPGAGYGYTF,TGTGCCAGCAGGCCTGGGGCAGGCTATGGCTACACCTTC
TRBJ1-1,.,TRBV7-9,.,CASSLATSAVITEAFF,TGTGCCAGCAGCCTCGCGACCTCGGCGGTGATCACTGAAGCTTTCTTT
TRBJ1-2,.,TRBV6-5,TRBD1,CASSVGQGAIYGYTF,TGTGCCAGCAGTGTTGGACAGGGGGCGATCTATGGCTACACCTTC